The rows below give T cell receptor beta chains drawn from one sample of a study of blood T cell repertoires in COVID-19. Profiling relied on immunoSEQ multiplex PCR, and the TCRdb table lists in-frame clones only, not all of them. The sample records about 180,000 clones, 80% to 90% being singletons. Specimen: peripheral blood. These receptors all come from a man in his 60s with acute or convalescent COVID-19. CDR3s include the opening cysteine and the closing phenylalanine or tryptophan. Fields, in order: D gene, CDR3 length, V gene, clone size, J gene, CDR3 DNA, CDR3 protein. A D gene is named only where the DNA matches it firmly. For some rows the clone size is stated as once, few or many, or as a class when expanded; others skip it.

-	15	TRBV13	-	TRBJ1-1	TGTGCCAGCAGCTTAGAGCGGGGGGTCTTTACTGAAGCTTTCTTT	CASSLERGVFTEAFF
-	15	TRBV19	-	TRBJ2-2	TGTGCCAGTAGTATCAGACAGGGAGGCACCGGGGAGCTGTTTTTT	CASSIRQGGTGELFF
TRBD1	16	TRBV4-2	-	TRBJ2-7	TGTGCCAGCAGCCAAGCCCACGGGACAGGGCAGGACGAGCAGTACTTC	CASSQAHGTGQDEQYF
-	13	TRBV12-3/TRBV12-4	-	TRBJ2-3	TGTGCCAGCACCCCATACCGTCGGGATACGCAGTATTTT	CASTPYRRDTQYF
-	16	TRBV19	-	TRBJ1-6	TGTGCCAGTAGTATCCCGACAGCCGGATATAATTCACCCCTCCACTTT	CASSIPTAGYNSPLHF
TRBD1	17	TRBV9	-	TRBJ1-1	TGTGCCAGCAGCGTAGGTCCCCGGCAGGGGGGGAACACTGAAGCTTTCTTT	CASSVGPRQGGNTEAFF
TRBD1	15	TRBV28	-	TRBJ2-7	TGTGCCAGCAGTCCCTGGGACAGGGGGAAGTACGAGCAGTACTTC	CASSPWDRGKYEQYF
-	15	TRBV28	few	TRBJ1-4	TGTGCCAGCAGGGCGGGCTTCACAACTAATGAAAAACTGTTTTTT	CASRAGFTTNEKLFF
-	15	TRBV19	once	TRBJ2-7	TGTGCCAGTAGTATAGAATCGGGGGTGACCTACGAGCAGTACTTC	CASSIESGVTYEQYF
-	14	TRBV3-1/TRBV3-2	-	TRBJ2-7	TGTGCCAGCAGCCAAGGGGGCAGGGTCTACGAGCAGTACTTC	CASSQGGRVYEQYF
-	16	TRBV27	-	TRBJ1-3	TGTGCCAGCAGTTTATCAGCGACAGCCTCTGGAAACACCATATATTTT	CASSLSATASGNTIYF
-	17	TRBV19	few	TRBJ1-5	TGTGCCAGTAGTATAGGAACAGGGAAGAGTAATAATCAGCCCCAGCATTTT	CASSIGTGKSNNQPQHF
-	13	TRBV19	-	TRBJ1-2	TGTGCCAGTAGTACACCTGGGGCAGGGTTGAACACCTTC	CASSTPGAGLNTF
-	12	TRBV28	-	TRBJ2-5	TGTGCCAGCAGTTTGGGGGCGGGGACCCAGTACTTC	CASSLGAGTQYF
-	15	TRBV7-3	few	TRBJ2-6	TGTGCCAGCAGCTCCCCGGGCTCTGGGGCCAACGTCCTGACTTTC	CASSSPGSGANVLTF
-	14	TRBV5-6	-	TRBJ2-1	TGTGCCAGCAGCTTGGACGGGATCTACAATGAGCAGTTCTTC	CASSLDGIYNEQFF
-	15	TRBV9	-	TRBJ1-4	TGTGCCAGCAGCGTAGAAAGAGAAGCTAATGAAAAACTGTTTTTT	CASSVEREANEKLFF
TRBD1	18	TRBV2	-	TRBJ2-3	TGTGCCAGCAGTGAAATGGGACAGGGGATTAGGGCCACAGATACGCAGTATTTT	CASSEMGQGIRATDTQYF
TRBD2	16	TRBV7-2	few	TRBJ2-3	TGTGCCAGCAGCTTATTTACTAGCGGTCACACAGATACGCAGTATTTT	CASSLFTSGHTDTQYF
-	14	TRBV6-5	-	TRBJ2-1	TGTGCCAGCAGTTACTCGAGGCAATCTGGTGAGCAGTTCTTC	CASSYSRQSGEQFF
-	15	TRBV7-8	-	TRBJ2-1	TGTGCCAGCAGCTTTTACAGGGAACCCTACAATGAGCAGTTCTTC	CASSFYREPYNEQFF
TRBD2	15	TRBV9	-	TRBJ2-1	TGTGCCAGCAGCGTACAGGCGGGAGTGTACAATGAGCAGTTCTTC	CASSVQAGVYNEQFF
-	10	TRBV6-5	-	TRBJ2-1	TGTGCCGCGGAGGCGCTGGAGCAGTTCTTC	CAAEALEQFF
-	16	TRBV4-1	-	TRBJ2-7	TGCGCCAGCAGCCAAGACATGTGGACAGCAACCTACGAGCAGTACTTC	CASSQDMWTATYEQYF
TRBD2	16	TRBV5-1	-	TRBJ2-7	TGCGCCAGCAGCCCGTCGACCGGGACTAGTTCCCACGAGCAGTACTTC	CASSPSTGTSSHEQYF
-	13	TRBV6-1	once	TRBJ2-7	TGTGCCAGCAGTGAAGCGCTTCGAGACGAGCAGTACTTC	CASSEALRDEQYF
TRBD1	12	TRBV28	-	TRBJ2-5	TGTGCCAGCAGGACAGGGAGAGAGACCCAGTACTTC	CASRTGRETQYF
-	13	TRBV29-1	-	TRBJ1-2	TGCAGCGTAGTACCTCGGGGGGCCTATGGCTACACCTTC	CSVVPRGAYGYTF
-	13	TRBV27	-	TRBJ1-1	TGTGCCAGCAGCTCCACACTGAACACTGAAGCTTTCTTT	CASSSTLNTEAFF
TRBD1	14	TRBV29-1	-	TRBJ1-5	TGCAGCGTTGGTGTCGGGACAGGGGATCAGCCCCAGCATTTT	CSVGVGTGDQPQHF
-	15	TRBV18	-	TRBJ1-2	TGTGCCAGCTCACCTGAACAGCCGACGATTCGTGGCTACACCTTC	CASSPEQPTIRGYTF
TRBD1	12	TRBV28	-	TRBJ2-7	TGTGCCTCTAGAACAGGGGGCTACGAGCAGTACTTC	CASRTGGYEQYF
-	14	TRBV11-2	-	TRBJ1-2	TGTGCCAGCAGCTTAGGTAACACAGGTGACGGCTACACCTTC	CASSLGNTGDGYTF
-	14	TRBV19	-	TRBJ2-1	TGTGCCAGCCAAATAGCGGGCGGAGGGGGTGAGCAGTTCTTC	CASQIAGGGGEQFF
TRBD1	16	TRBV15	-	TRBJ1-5	TGTGCCACCAGTACAATCGACAGGGGGTATGATCAGCCCCAGCATTTT	CATSTIDRGYDQPQHF